Listed here are 26 T cell receptor beta chains from one sample, sequenced in a study of blood T cell repertoires in COVID-19. TCRdb's table, derived via immunoSEQ multiplex PCR, lists solely in-frame clones and lacks some. Of 200,000 to 250,000 clones in the sample, 88% were seen once. Sequencing was done on a sample of PBMCs or T cells enriched from blood (not recorded which). The receptors shown here come from a woman aged 30 to 39 who had recovered from COVID-19.

The gene calls are TRBV4-2 and TRBJ1-1; 7 bases match TRBD1. The CDR3 runs to 16 residues. The ends lost 5 bases at V and 7 bases at J; junction bases unmatched: 16. Germline CDR1 and CDR2: LGHNA and YNFKEQ. The CDR3 region is CASSSRTGRQGSEAFF. CDR3 bases: TGTGCCAGCAGCAGCCGAACTGGGCGACAGGGCAGTGAAGCTTTCTTT.

This chain joins TRBV7-9 and TRBJ2-7; unclear D gene. V shed 5 bases and J shed 0 bases, with 17 bases lying between them. The V gene's germline CDR1 is SEHNR and CDR2 FQNEAQ (reference sequence). The CDR3 has 16 residues. CDR3 sequence reads: CASSRPRSQSSYEQYF. In nucleotides, the CDR3 is TGTGCCAGCAGCCGCCCTAGGAGTCAGAGCTCCTACGAGCAGTACTTC.

This sequence joins TRBV19 and TRBJ2-7, with 10 bases identical to TRBD1. CDR1 is LNHDA and CDR2 is SQIVND in the germline V gene (reference sequence). The CDR3 is 15 amino acids. The junction had 4 bases not matched to a gene; V was cut back by 3 bases and J by 2 bases. The CDR3 nucleotides read TGTGCCAGTAGTATCGCCGGGACAGGGGCCTACGAGCAGTACTTC. It codes for CASSIAGTGAYEQYF.

The chain recombines TRBV5-5 with TRBJ1-5; 10 bases map to TRBD1. The germline gives CDR1 SGHKS, CDR2 YYEKEE (reference sequence). CDR3 length: 15 residues. J gave up 2 bases and V 4 bases, and 3 bases lay outside the gene matches. Written as DNA, the CDR3 is TGTGCCAGCAGCCAAGGGACAGGGGGCAATCAGCCCCAGCATTTT. Encoded protein: CASSQGTGGNQPQHF. Full variable domain (rest looked up from reference TRBV5-5 and TRBJ1-5): DAGVTQSPTHLIKTRGQQVTLRCSPISGHKSVSWYQQVLGQGPQFIFQYYEKEERGRGNFPDRFSARQFPNYSSELNVNALLLGDSALYLCASSQGTGGNQPQHFGDGTRLSIL.

The chain carries TRBV5-5 and TRBJ1-2; 10 bases line up with TRBD1. The ends lost 4 bases at V and 6 bases at J; junction bases unmatched: 6. CDR3 length: 14 residues. The germline gives CDR1 SGHKS, CDR2 YYEKEE (reference sequence). CDR3 DNA: TGTGCCAGCAGCGCCCGGGACAGGGGTAATGGCTACACCTTC. Protein: CASSARDRGNGYTF. The full variable domain, in which reference TRBV5-5 and TRBJ1-2 provide the parts outside the CDR3, is DAGVTQSPTHLIKTRGQQVTLRCSPISGHKSVSWYQQVLGQGPQFIFQYYEKEERGRGNFPDRFSARQFPNYSSELNVNALLLGDSALYLCASSARDRGNGYTFGSGTRLTVV.

The V call is TRBV11-2, the J call TRBJ2-5; TRBD1 aligns across 7 bases. This CDR3 is 13 amino acids long. The trim removed 6 bases at V and 1 base at J, leaving 2 bases unmatched. Germline CDR1 reads SGHAT; CDR2 reads FQNNGV. The CDR3 nucleotides are TGTGCCAGCAGTAAGGGGGCCCAAGAGACCCAGTACTTC. As protein: CASSKGAQETQYF. Together with reference TRBV11-2 and TRBJ2-5, the CDR3 gives the full variable domain: EAGVAQSPRYKIIEKRQSVAFWCNPISGHATLYWYQQILGQGPKLLIQFQNNGVVDDSQLPKDRFSAERLKGVDSTLKIQPAKLEDSAVYLCASSKGAQETQYFGPGTRLLVL.

The chain carries TRBV4-1 and TRBJ2-3; 8 bases are a match to TRBD1. This CDR3 is 17 amino acids long. J lost 2 bases, V lost 3 bases, and 10 bases had no gene match. CDR1 is MGHRA, CDR2 YSYEKL, per germline. For the CDR3, the DNA is TGCGCCAGCAGCCAGGCAGGGGGCCGTAGGTCCACAGATACGCAGTATTTT. Encoded protein: CASSQAGGRRSTDTQYF.

This clone was seen just once. This chain joins TRBV27 and TRBJ2-3, with a weak D call TRBD1 (5 bases). Trimming stripped 0 bases from V and 0 bases from J, with 13 bases between. Germline V lookup: CDR1 MNHEY, CDR2 SMNVEV (reference sequence). The CDR3 spans 17 residues. The DNA of the CDR3 is TGTGCCAGCAGTTTATCGATAAGGACACCGAGCACAGATACGCAGTATTTT. It is translated as CASSLSIRTPSTDTQYF.

This chain links TRBV9 with TRBJ2-2, with 7 bases lining up with TRBD2. Looked up from germline, CDR1 is SGDLS and CDR2 is YYNGEE. The CDR3 consists of 15 residues. Trimming at V came to 0 bases and at J to 3 bases, leaving 2 bases not matched to a gene. This CDR3 is CASSVGGRDTGELFF. DNA of the CDR3: TGTGCCAGCAGCGTAGGGGGGAGGGACACCGGGGAGCTGTTTTTT.

The V gene is TRBV3-1 (or the pseudogene TRBV3-2), the J gene TRBJ1-2; tentative D call: TRBD1 (5 bases). The germline V and J ends were trimmed by 2 bases and 5 bases, with 12 bases remaining between them. CDR3 size: 14 residues. Germline values: CDR1 LGHDT, CDR2 YNNKEL (reference sequence). CDR3 amino acids: CASSQLSGPYGYTF. The CDR3 bases are TGTGCCAGCAGCCAATTATCAGGGCCGTATGGCTACACCTTC.

J is TRBJ2-1 and V is TRBV5-4, with D possibly matching TRBD2 (6 bases). The CDR3 is made up of 13 amino acids. Germline-derived CDR1 and CDR2 are SGHNT and YYREEE (reference sequence). Trimming removed 3 bases from V and 10 bases from J, with 14 bases in between. CDR3 sequence: CASSSVGGNEQFF. The CDR3 DNA sequence: TGTGCCAGCAGCTCGGTCGGGGGTAACGAGCAGTTCTTC.

The chain employs TRBV7-2 and TRBJ1-4; D is uncertain. Looked up from germline, CDR1 is SGHTA and CDR2 is FQGNSA. The CDR3 extends over 14 amino acids. V was trimmed by 3 bases and J by 5 bases, leaving 10 bases between them. Here the CDR3 reads CASSFRGGNEKLFF. CDR3 nucleotides: TGTGCCAGCAGCTTTCGAGGAGGGAATGAAAAACTGTTTTTT. Based on the CDR3 plus reference TRBV7-2 and TRBJ1-4, the full variable domain is GAGVSQSPSNKVTEKGKDVELRCDPISGHTALYWYRQSLGQGLEFLIYFQGNSAPDKSGLPSDRFSAERTGGSVSTLTIQRTQQEDSAVYLCASSFRGGNEKLFFGSGTQLSVL.

The V and J genes are TRBV6-6 and TRBJ2-1; 9 bases are shared with TRBD1. CDR1 is MNHNY and CDR2 is SVGAGI in the germline V gene (reference sequence). V was clipped by 6 bases and J by 4 bases; unmatched bases: 7. The CDR3 covers 15 residues. The CDR3: CASSSRGQGYNEQFF. The CDR3 DNA follows: TGTGCCAGCAGCTCCAGGGGACAGGGTTACAATGAGCAGTTCTTC.

The rearrangement joins TRBV6-2 or TRBV6-3 to TRBJ1-2, with 10 bases aligning to TRBD1. The CDR3 covers 15 residues. The V gene end was trimmed by 6 bases and the J gene end by 7 bases; junction bases not matched to a gene: 11. Germline V CDR1 and CDR2: MNHEY, SVGEGT. The CDR3 coding sequence is TGTGCCAGCAGCCTAACCGGGACAGGGGCGAGTGGCTACACCTTC. This codes for CASSLTGTGASGYTF.

The chain uses TRBV6-4 and TRBJ2-1; weak D call: TRBD2 (5 bases). The CDR3 length is 13 residues. Germline V gene lookup returns CDR1 MRHNA and CDR2 SNTAGT. The V end lost 5 bases, the J end lost 9 bases, and 14 bases lay between the germline ends. CDR3 protein: CASSTKPEGEQFF. CDR3 bases: TGTGCCAGCAGTACGAAACCCGAGGGTGAGCAGTTCTTC.

The J gene is TRBJ2-7, the V gene TRBV7-9; weak D call: TRBD1 (5 bases). Trimming left V 4 bases short and J 0 bases short, with 19 bases between. The germline V gene encodes CDR1 SEHNR and CDR2 FQNEAQ (reference sequence). This CDR3 has 17 amino acids. The CDR3 coding sequence is TGTGCCAGCAGCTCCGACTGGACATCGTCAAGCTCCTACGAGCAGTACTTC. This encodes CASSSDWTSSSSYEQYF.

This rearrangement joins TRBV3-1 (or the pseudogene TRBV3-2) to TRBJ1-2; D is unresolved. The CDR3 consists of 14 residues. CDR1 and CDR2 from the germline V gene are LGHDT and YNNKEL (reference sequence). V lost 4 bases and J lost 6, with 15 bases in between. The CDR3 loop is CASSPVGGRDGYTF. The CDR3 nucleotides read TGTGCCAGCAGCCCAGTGGGAGGGAGAGATGGCTACACCTTC.

The CDR3 region is CASSLDSNYGYTF. DNA of the CDR3: TGTGCCAGCTCACTGGACAGTAACTATGGCTACACCTTC. This sequence joins TRBV18 and TRBJ1-2; D is possibly TRBD1 (6 bases). In germline, CDR1 is KGHSH, CDR2 LQKENI. This CDR3 region has 13 residues. The germline V and J ends were trimmed by 4 bases and 1 base, with 7 bases remaining between them.

This rearrangement joins TRBV5-1 to TRBJ1-3, with D hard to call. The CDR3 is made up of 15 amino acids. Germline V gene sequence: CDR1 SGHRS, CDR2 YFSETQ. V lost 0 bases and J lost 4, with 11 bases in between. CDR3 protein: CASSLVAGVGNTIYF. Written as DNA, the CDR3 is TGCGCCAGCAGCTTGGTTGCAGGCGTAGGAAACACCATATATTTT.

The rearrangement links TRBV19 to TRBJ1-1; 7 positions agree with TRBD1. The trim removed 1 base at V and 1 base at J, leaving 0 bases unmatched. The CDR3 runs 14 residues. Germline CDR1 is LNHDA and CDR2 is SQIVND (reference sequence). CDR3 coding DNA: TGTGCCAGTAGTATAGCAGGGGGGAACACTGAAGCTTTCTTT. It codes for CASSIAGGNTEAFF.

The chain has TRBV10-3 and TRBJ1-5; no clear D gene. Germline V gene data show CDR1 as ENHRY and CDR2 as SYGVKD. The CDR3 is made up of 16 amino acids. Trimming pared 3 bases from V and 1 base from J, leaving 13 bases between. CDR3 in amino acids: CAISDGPSGSNQPQHF. DNA of the CDR3: TGTGCCATCAGTGATGGACCGTCGGGGAGCAATCAGCCCCAGCATTTT.

This rearrangement joins TRBV7-6 to TRBJ2-3; 12 positions agree with TRBD2. This CDR3 region has 16 residues. V shed 6 bases, J shed 2 bases, and the junction held 6 bases outside the gene matches. Germline values: CDR1 SGHVS, CDR2 FNYEAQ. The CDR3 region is CASRPGLAGNTDTQYF. The CDR3, as DNA: TGTGCCAGCAGACCTGGACTAGCGGGGAACACAGATACGCAGTATTTT.

CDR3 sequence: CASRSWAGRNQETQYF. As DNA, the CDR3 is TGTGCCAGCAGATCCTGGGCGGGACGCAATCAAGAGACCCAGTACTTC. This chain connects TRBV7-2 to TRBJ2-5, with D perhaps TRBD2 (6 bases). Germline CDR1 SGHTA, CDR2 FQGNSA. The CDR3 length is 16 residues. Trimming shortened V by 6 bases and J by 2 bases, and 19 bases separated the two germline ends.

This chain's CDR3 is CASSQEATDGYTF. For the CDR3, the DNA is TGCGCCAGCAGCCAAGAAGCGACAGATGGCTACACCTTC. This chain uses TRBV4-1 with TRBJ1-2, with D tentatively TRBD1 (5 bases). The CDR3 totals 13 residues. Germline V gene lookup returns CDR1 MGHRA and CDR2 YSYEKL. V lost 0 bases to trimming and J lost 6 bases, with 8 bases between them.

The rearrangement uses TRBV5-4 and TRBJ2-2; 8 bases are a match to TRBD2. This CDR3 comprises 14 residues. The V segment lost 5 bases and the J segment 3 bases; nucleotides outside the gene matches: 3. Germline CDR1 and CDR2: SGHNT and YYREEE (reference sequence). The CDR3 region is CASRAAGDTGELFF. CDR3 in DNA: TGTGCCAGCAGGGCAGCGGGAGACACCGGGGAGCTGTTTTTT.

This sequence joins TRBV27 and TRBJ1-2; 8 bases line up with TRBD1. The CDR3 consists of 15 residues. CDR1 and CDR2 from the germline V gene are MNHEY and SMNVEV (reference sequence). The ends lost 4 bases at V and 5 bases at J; junction bases unmatched: 9. The CDR3 DNA sequence: TGTGCCAGCAGTTCGACAGGGGTCATCCTATATGGCTACACCTTC. Its translation: CASSSTGVILYGYTF.